The clone carrying this T cell receptor (beta chain) has ten or more counts. The antigen is undetermined. This sample stems from a study of HIV-infected children after antiretroviral therapy interruption. Looking at the study overall: Weeks 0, 48 and 150 were sampled under continuous treatment. Study-wide findings and caveats: Naive CD4+ sequences overlapped less between time points once interruption began.

Treatment given: PENTA 11 planned treatment interruption arm or continuous ART arm. V lost 3 bases and J 6 bases, leaving 13 bases between the germline ends. Germline-derived CDR1 and CDR2 are SGDLS and YYNGEE. This CDR3 is 14 amino acids long. A 3' RACE protocol on RNA, with unique molecular identifiers, produced the TCR library. TCRdb ran MiXCR on the 3' RACE reads and lists one entry per CDR3 protein. The repertoire has some 51,000 distinct CDR3 sequences, roughly 4.5% of them found once; the top ten carry about 0.71%. The genes are TRBV9 and TRBJ2-1, with D unresolved. This receptor was taken from a pool of human donors with HIV. Here the sequenced sample was CD45RA+ CD4+ T cells from PBMCs, pooled from several time points, taken from a donor given antiretroviral therapy, either interrupted or continuous. Subset indicated: naive CD4+ CD45RA+ CD45RO- T cells. The CDR3 protein is CASSAALETNEQFF. The CDR3, as DNA: TGTGCCAGCAGCGCGGCCCTAGAGACCAATGAGCAGTTCTTC.